The 10 T cell receptor beta chains in this list originate from one sample, sequenced in a study of beta chain features in type 1 diabetes (dated by TCRdb to the late 2010s). What the research found in general, with its limitations: A moderate but significant shortening of TCRB CDR3 length was observed in type 1 diabetes patients in all four CD4+ subsets.

The library was made by the immunoSEQ multiplex PCR assay. The entire amount of isolated RNA was reverse transcribed using the High Capacity cDNA Reverse Transcription Kit, so the sequenced TCRB transcripts were expressed ones. As stored in TCRdb, this immuneACCESS dataset retains in-frame rearrangements with V and J assigned. A fraction of the clones does not appear; measured against another copy, unresolved V genes explain less than half of the discrepancy, and the remainder lacks a known reason. The sample contains roughly 260,000 clones, approximately 11% of them found a single time. The ten largest make up 0.017% of the sample. For these receptors, no antigen is known. The sample comprised naive CD4+ T cells from blood. The label giving this sample's cell subset or site can be read as: true naive CD4+ T cells. Receptors were obtained from a man aged 25 to 45 with type 1 diabetes.

This CDR3 is CASSLRPGQETQYF. CDR3 nucleotide sequence: TGTGCCAGCAGCTTGCGTCCCGGGCAAGAGACCCAGTACTTC. The V gene is TRBV5-4, the J gene TRBJ2-5; unclear D gene. The CDR3 covers 14 residues. Germline V CDR1 and CDR2: SGHNT, YYREEE (reference sequence). With 1 base removed from V and 2 bases from J, the gap between germline ends came to 9 bases.

This chain links TRBV28 with TRBJ1-5; D perhaps matches TRBD1 (6 bases). Germline CDR1 is MDHEN and CDR2 is SYDVKM. This CDR3 comprises 15 residues. Trimming removed 6 bases at V and 3 bases at J, with 15 bases between. The CDR3 spells CASRSPDRPNQPQHF. CDR3 DNA: TGTGCCAGCAGGTCTCCTGACAGGCCCAATCAGCCCCAGCATTTT.

The table lists this clone with a few counts. The chain has TRBV2 and TRBJ2-5; 8 bases match TRBD2. Germline CDR1 reads SNHLY; CDR2 reads FYNNEI. CDR3 size: 15 residues. Unmatched junction bases numbered 6, after V lost 5 bases and J lost 1 base. DNA of the CDR3: TGTGCCAGCAGTCAAGGGCGGGGGGCCCAAGAGACCCAGTACTTC. Encoded protein: CASSQGRGAQETQYF.

This clone was seen a handful of times. This rearrangement joins TRBV7-9 to TRBJ2-1; 10 bases match TRBD1. This CDR3 spans 17 amino acids. The junction had 9 bases not matched to a gene; V was cut back by 5 bases and J by 2 bases. CDR1 SEHNR and CDR2 FQNEAQ come from the germline V gene (reference sequence). CDR3 sequence: CASSPTGGGSTYNEQFF. Here the CDR3 DNA reads TGTGCCAGCAGCCCGACAGGGGGCGGGAGCACCTACAATGAGCAGTTCTTC.

This clone was observed a few times. The rearrangement uses TRBV7-9 and TRBJ2-5; unclear D gene. The V and J ends lost 2 bases and 3 bases respectively, with 19 bases between them. CDR3 length: 17 residues. Germline V gives CDR1 SEHNR, CDR2 FQNEAQ (reference sequence). CDR3 coding DNA: TGTGCCAGCAGCTTAATTGGCTGGGCCCCAAGGAAAGAGACCCAGTACTTC. Amino acids: CASSLIGWAPRKETQYF.

This clone came up a few times. The chain has TRBV6-6 and TRBJ2-1; D is perhaps TRBD2 (5 bases). The ends were cut back, 2 bases at V and 7 bases at J, with 9 bases in the middle. This CDR3 has 13 residues. Germline CDR1 MNHNY, CDR2 SVGAGI (reference sequence). The CDR3 nucleotides are TGTGCCAGCAGTTACGCGGGCGGGAATGAGCAGTTCTTC. This gives the protein CASSYAGGNEQFF.

In regard to this clone: The identical CDR3 is also encoded by other nucleotide sequences in the sample. The chain recombines TRBV11-3 with TRBJ1-1; no firm D call. The V gene's germline CDR1 is SGHNT and CDR2 YENEEA. The V gene lost 4 bases and the J gene lost 5 bases, with 5 bases spanning the gap. This CDR3 has 11 amino acids. As DNA, the CDR3 is TGTGCCAGCAGCTCCGGGACTGAAGCTTTCTTT. Translated, it gives CASSSGTEAFF. Drawing the rest from reference TRBV11-3 and TRBJ1-1, the complete variable domain is EAGVVQSPRYKIIEKKQPVAFWCNPISGHNTLYWYLQNLGQGPELLIRYENEEAVDDSQLPKDRFSAERLKGVDSTLKIQPAELGDSAVYLCASSSGTEAFFGQGTRLTVV.

This clone was seen a few times. The rearrangement joins TRBV15 to TRBJ1-1; 7 bases agree with TRBD1. CDR3 length equals 13 residues. Germline loops: CDR1 LNHNV, CDR2 YYDKDF (reference sequence). Trimming removed 5 bases from V and 4 bases from J; junction bases left unmatched: 4. For the CDR3, the DNA is TGTGCCACCAGCCCTCGACAGGGCACTGAAGCTTTCTTT. Translating gives CATSPRQGTEAFF.

The chain is built from TRBV14 and TRBJ1-2, with 7 positions matching TRBD1. This CDR3 comprises 13 residues. V was pared by 4 bases and J by 4 bases, with 3 bases of the junction left unmatched. Germline V CDR1 and CDR2: SGHDN, FVKESK. The CDR3 DNA is TGTGCCAGCAGCCCGGACAGGTTCTATGGCTACACCTTC. It yields the protein CASSPDRFYGYTF. Full variable domain (missing parts from reference TRBV14 and TRBJ1-2): EAGVTQFPSHSVIEKGQTVTLRCDPISGHDNLYWYRRVMGKEIKFLLHFVKESKQDESGMPNNRFLAERTGGTYSTLKVQPAELEDSGVYFCASSPDRFYGYTFGSGTRLTVV.

The table lists this clone with a few counts. The genes are TRBV7-2 and TRBJ2-7; D remains unclear. CDR1 is SGHTA, CDR2 FQGNSA, per germline. Trimming took off 4 bases at V and 3 bases at J, with 10 bases between the two ends. The CDR3 has 13 residues. CDR3 DNA sequence: TGTGCCAGCAGCTCGCGGAGAGACTACGAGCAGTACTTC. Translated, it gives CASSSRRDYEQYF.